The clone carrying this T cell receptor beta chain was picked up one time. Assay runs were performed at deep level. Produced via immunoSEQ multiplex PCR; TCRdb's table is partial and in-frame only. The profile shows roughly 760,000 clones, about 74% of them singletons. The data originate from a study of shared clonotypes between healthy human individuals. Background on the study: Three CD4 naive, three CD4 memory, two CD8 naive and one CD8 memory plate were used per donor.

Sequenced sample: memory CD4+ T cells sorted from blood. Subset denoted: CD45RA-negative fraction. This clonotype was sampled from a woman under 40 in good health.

The CDR3 sequence is CAISEPDRGTGYGYTF. CDR3 bases: TGTGCCATCAGTGAGCCCGACCGAGGGACGGGCTATGGCTACACCTTC. V is TRBV10-3 and J is TRBJ1-2, with a tentative D call TRBD1 (5 bases). V was trimmed by 2 bases and J by 4 bases, leaving 17 bases between them. The CDR3 runs to 16 residues. The germline CDR1 and CDR2 sequences are ENHRY and SYGVKD.